This T cell receptor beta chain was obtained from a study of spatial heterogeneity in lung cancer. CDR1 and CDR2 (germline): SGHNT, YYREEE (reference sequence). The V end was cut by 3 bases, the J end by 4 bases, with 13 bases between. The CDR3 length is 14 residues. TCRdb re-analysed the 5' RACE reads in MiXCR, keeping a single row per CDR3 protein. This table holds some 11,000 distinct CDR3 sequences, approximately 6.2% found once. In this sample, this clonotype turned up many times. This beta chain lies outside the target of a library built for alpha chains; its clone size means little. Time point described: sample taken at primary tumor resection. Whole RNA was taken from tumor, nontumor lung or frozen PBMC; it was then sequenced unsorted.

This sequence originates from a male donor with early-stage non-small cell lung cancer. The chain carries TRBV5-4 and TRBJ1-1, with D possibly TRBD1 on 6 matching bases. The specimen comprised normal lung tissue next to the tumor, sampled at surgery. The CDR3 loop reads CASSWGAVGTEAFF. In DNA, the CDR3 is TGTGCCAGCAGCTGGGGGGCGGTTGGCACTGAAGCTTTCTTT.